This passage covers 14 T cell receptor beta chains from one sample sequenced in a study of CD8+ T cells in alopecia areata. Treatment given: oral pan-JAK inhibitor, 5-10 mg twice daily. Reverse transcribed after extraction, RNA yielded cDNA as the sequencing template. Measured with immunoSEQ multiplex PCR; TCRdb has only the in-frame clones, and not every one. Among 250,000 to 350,000 clones listed, 60% were seen once. The source material was CD4+ T cells sorted from blood, sampled at roughly week 53, from a patient treated with tofacitinib. The receptors come from a human donor with alopecia areata.

This clone has just a few counts. V and J are TRBV19 and TRBJ1-1, with 8 bases that match TRBD1. The germline V gene has CDR1 LNHDA and CDR2 SQIVND (reference sequence). Trimming cost V 8 bases and J 0 bases; bases outside gene matches: 5. The CDR3 totals 14 residues. The CDR3 sequence is CASAGTGMNTEAFF. CDR3 sequence (DNA): TGTGCCAGTGCCGGGACAGGAATGAACACTGAAGCTTTCTTT.

This clone appeared a few times. The chain uses TRBV29-1 and TRBJ2-5; D possibly corresponds to TRBD2 (6 bases). V was shortened by 7 bases and J by 5 bases, with 14 bases between the two germline ends. The CDR3 runs to 12 residues. CDR1 is SQVTM and CDR2 is ANQGSEA in the germline V gene. CDR3 sequence: CSDRDSRETQYF. The CDR3 nucleotides read TGCAGCGACCGGGACTCCCGGGAGACCCAGTACTTC.

V usage is TRBV9 and J usage is TRBJ1-1; D perhaps matches TRBD1 (5 bases). The CDR3 is 14 residues long. Germline lookup yields CDR1 SGDLS and CDR2 YYNGEE. V lost 4 bases and J lost 2, with 12 bases in between. The CDR3 DNA reads as TGTGCCAGCAGCCGGGACGGACTAAACACTGAAGCTTTCTTT. This encodes CASSRDGLNTEAFF.

The chain links TRBV18 to TRBJ1-1; possibly TRBD1 for D (5 bases). The V end lost 4 bases, the J end lost 8 bases, and 14 bases lay between the germline ends. From germline, CDR1 is KGHSH and CDR2 LQKENI. The CDR3 runs to 13 residues. The CDR3 reads CASSQSPGVEAFF. The CDR3 region has the DNA TGTGCCAGCTCACAGAGCCCGGGGGTGGAAGCTTTCTTT.

This rearrangement joins TRBV14 to TRBJ2-5, with 7 bases identical to TRBD1. Germline lookup yields CDR1 SGHDN and CDR2 FVKESK. This CDR3 is built from 15 residues. V shed 2 bases and J 2 bases; nucleotides not matched to a gene: 5. CDR3 loop: CASSQLTGRQETQYF. Written as DNA, the CDR3 is TGTGCCAGCAGCCAATTGACAGGGAGACAAGAGACCCAGTACTTC. Full variable domain (outside the CDR3, taken from reference TRBV14 and TRBJ2-5): EAGVTQFPSHSVIEKGQTVTLRCDPISGHDNLYWYRRVMGKEIKFLLHFVKESKQDESGMPNNRFLAERTGGTYSTLKVQPAELEDSGVYFCASSQLTGRQETQYFGPGTRLLVL.

This clone was seen only a few times. The chain has TRBV4-3 and TRBJ1-1; D uncertain. This CDR3 is built from 14 residues. CDR1 and CDR2 from the germline V gene are LGHNA and YSLEER. Trimming left V 0 bases short and J 0 bases short, with 5 bases between. The CDR3 spells CASSQEPVNTEAFF. The CDR3 nucleotides are TGCGCCAGCAGCCAAGAACCGGTGAACACTGAAGCTTTCTTT.

V and J are TRBV11-2 and TRBJ1-6; D not certain. V shed 6 bases and J shed 4 bases, with 7 bases lying between them. Per germline, CDR1 SGHAT and CDR2 FQNNGV. The CDR3 sequence is 13 residues long. This CDR3 reads CASSLQYNSPLHF. DNA for the CDR3: TGTGCCAGCAGTCTACAGTATAATTCACCCCTCCACTTT.

The chain recombines TRBV29-1 with TRBJ2-1; possibly TRBD1 for D (6 bases). Deletions cut 6 bases from V and 7 bases from J, with 19 bases between. The CDR3 consists of 14 residues. Looked up from germline, CDR1 is SQVTM and CDR2 is ANQGSEA. The CDR3 reads CSVAVRGLWNEQFF. CDR3 bases: TGCAGCGTCGCCGTCAGGGGCCTTTGGAATGAGCAGTTCTTC.

In DNA, the CDR3 is TGTGCCAGCAGTGAAGGACAGTCCTATGGCTACACCTTC. This encodes CASSEGQSYGYTF. V is TRBV2 and J is TRBJ1-2; possible D gene TRBD1, 5 bases. The CDR3 extends over 13 amino acids. Germline V gene data show CDR1 as SNHLY and CDR2 as FYNNEI. V lost 1 base and J lost 4, with 7 bases in between.

This chain connects TRBV27 to TRBJ2-7; 7 positions match TRBD1. Germline loops: CDR1 MNHEY, CDR2 SMNVEV (reference sequence). The CDR3 has 14 amino acids. Trimming took 2 bases from V and 6 from J; bases not matched to a gene: 7. CDR3 protein: CASSLGDRVSEQYF. The CDR3 DNA reads TGTGCCAGCAGTTTAGGCGACAGGGTTTCCGAGCAGTACTTC.

The chain employs TRBV9 and TRBJ2-3; tentative D call: TRBD1 (6 bases). Trimming pared 4 bases from V and 5 bases from J, leaving 14 bases between. The CDR3 totals 14 residues. The germline CDR1 and CDR2 sequences are SGDLS and YYNGEE. The CDR3 protein is CASSTHHREDTQYF. The CDR3 coding sequence is TGTGCCAGCAGCACTCACCACAGGGAAGATACGCAGTATTTT.

The chain joins TRBV6-5 to TRBJ2-5; tentatively, D is TRBD2 (5 bases). The V end lost 6 bases, the J end lost 5 bases, and 16 bases lay between the germline ends. The germline gives CDR1 MNHEY, CDR2 SVGAGI. This CDR3 spans 14 amino acids. The CDR3 sequence is CASSIHTRGETQYF. DNA of the CDR3: TGTGCCAGCAGCATTCATACCAGAGGGGAGACCCAGTACTTC.

The V gene is TRBV25-1, the J gene TRBJ1-6, with TRBD1 identical over 7 bases. Germline-derived CDR1 and CDR2 are MGHDK and SYGVNS. This CDR3 comprises 13 residues. V was pared by 4 bases and J by 7 bases, with 1 base of the junction left unmatched. CDR3 region: CASSGQGNSPLHF. For the CDR3, the DNA is TGTGCCAGCAGTGGACAGGGCAATTCACCCCTCCACTTT.

Only one count was recorded for this clone. CDR3 sequence: CASSDTGPGETQYF. The CDR3 region has the DNA TGTGCCAGCAGCGACACAGGGCCGGGGGAGACCCAGTACTTC. V and J are TRBV5-4 and TRBJ2-5; the D gene is possibly TRBD1 (6 bases). The germline gives CDR1 SGHNT, CDR2 YYREEE (reference sequence). V was clipped by 4 bases and J by 5 bases, with 15 bases between them. This CDR3 has 14 residues.